These T cell receptor beta chains were read from a single sample in a study of memory CD8 T cells in hepatitis C reinfection. Clones were sequenced by immunoSEQ multiplex PCR, and TCRdb holds only the in-frame ones, with some missing. The table includes over 45,000 clones, 85% to 90% detected once. Sample: naive CD8+ T cells sorted from blood. The source is a man between 18 and 29 years old with hepatitis C virus infection. Both conserved end residues are part of each CDR3. Each record gives: clone size, J gene, D gene, V gene, CDR3 DNA, CDR3 protein. A D gene is named only where the DNA matches it firmly. A row's size may be missing; if present it is once, few, many or a size class.

abundance: NA; j_gene: TRBJ2-5; d_gene: TRBD2; v_gene: TRBV4-1; CDR3nt: TGCGCCAGCAGCCGAAACGGGGGGGCCGCAGAGACCCAGTACTTC; CDR3aa: CASSRNGGAAETQYF
abundance: NA; j_gene: TRBJ2-1; d_gene: TRBD2; v_gene: TRBV27; CDR3nt: TGTGCCAGCATTGATAGCGGACTAGCGGGAGTTCGCTACAATGAGCAGTTCTTC; CDR3aa: CASIDSGLAGVRYNEQFF
abundance: NA; j_gene: TRBJ2-5; d_gene: TRBD2; v_gene: TRBV10-3; CDR3nt: TGTGCCATCTCGGCTAGCGGGGGATCACAAGAGACCCAGTACTTC; CDR3aa: CAISASGGSQETQYF
abundance: NA; j_gene: TRBJ2-1; d_gene: TRBD2; v_gene: TRBV9; CDR3nt: TGTGCCAGCAGCGTTGGCGGGACTAGCTCCTACAATGAGCAGTTCTTC; CDR3aa: CASSVGGTSSYNEQFF
abundance: NA; j_gene: TRBJ1-3; d_gene: NA; v_gene: TRBV28; CDR3nt: TGTGCCAGCAGTTCCCCCGACAGCTCACAATTCTCTGGAAACACCATATATTTT; CDR3aa: CASSSPDSSQFSGNTIYF
abundance: few; j_gene: TRBJ1-4; d_gene: TRBD1; v_gene: TRBV4-3; CDR3nt: TGCGCCAGCAGCCTTGGACAGGGTGTTGAAAAACTGTTTTTT; CDR3aa: CASSLGQGVEKLFF
abundance: once; j_gene: TRBJ2-1; d_gene: TRBD2; v_gene: TRBV18; CDR3nt: TGTGCCAGCTCACCAAGCGGGGCGGACTCCTACAATGAGCAGTTCTTC; CDR3aa: CASSPSGADSYNEQFF
abundance: NA; j_gene: TRBJ2-7; d_gene: NA; v_gene: TRBV5-6; CDR3nt: TGTGCCAGCAGCTTGGGGTACGAGCAGTACTTC; CDR3aa: CASSLGYEQYF
abundance: NA; j_gene: TRBJ2-1; d_gene: NA; v_gene: TRBV5-1; CDR3nt: TGCGCCAGCCGAGATGACAGCTACAATGAGCAGTTCTTC; CDR3aa: CASRDDSYNEQFF
abundance: NA; j_gene: TRBJ1-1; d_gene: NA; v_gene: TRBV2; CDR3nt: TGTGCCAGCAGTGAATTCGGGAACACTGAAGCTTTCTTT; CDR3aa: CASSEFGNTEAFF
abundance: NA; j_gene: TRBJ2-1; d_gene: NA; v_gene: TRBV28; CDR3nt: TGTGCCAGCAGTCCGACCGGGATTACGGTTGAGCAGTTCTTC; CDR3aa: CASSPTGITVEQFF
abundance: NA; j_gene: TRBJ2-1; d_gene: TRBD2; v_gene: TRBV5-4; CDR3nt: TGTGCCAGCAACCCCGGACTAGCGGGAGACAATGAGCAGTTCTTC; CDR3aa: CASNPGLAGDNEQFF
abundance: NA; j_gene: TRBJ2-3; d_gene: TRBD1; v_gene: TRBV28; CDR3nt: TGTGCCAGCACCCTGGGGACAGGGAGGACAGATACGCAGTATTTT; CDR3aa: CASTLGTGRTDTQYF
abundance: NA; j_gene: TRBJ2-5; d_gene: TRBD2; v_gene: TRBV5-1; CDR3nt: TGCGCCAGCAGCGCAGCGGGAGGGCCGGTGGAGACCCAGTACTTC; CDR3aa: CASSAAGGPVETQYF
abundance: NA; j_gene: TRBJ1-5; d_gene: TRBD1; v_gene: TRBV6-1; CDR3nt: TGTGCCAGCGGGCGGGACAGGGGGAGCAATCAGCCCCAGCATTTT; CDR3aa: CASGRDRGSNQPQHF
abundance: once; j_gene: TRBJ1-1; d_gene: NA; v_gene: TRBV19; CDR3nt: TGTGCCAGTAGCCCCCCAGGGCACACTGAAGCTTTCTTT; CDR3aa: CASSPPGHTEAFF
abundance: NA; j_gene: TRBJ1-4; d_gene: NA; v_gene: TRBV4-2; CDR3nt: TGTGCCAGCAGCCCCTTCGACACGGCTGAACTGTTTTTT; CDR3aa: CASSPFDTAELFF
abundance: NA; j_gene: TRBJ2-7; d_gene: NA; v_gene: TRBV5-4; CDR3nt: TGTGCCAGCAGCTTGGGCACTTACGAGCAGTACTTC; CDR3aa: CASSLGTYEQYF
abundance: NA; j_gene: TRBJ2-3; d_gene: TRBD1; v_gene: TRBV27; CDR3nt: TGTGCCAGCAGTTTCGGACAGGGCACAGATACGCAGTATTTT; CDR3aa: CASSFGQGTDTQYF
abundance: NA; j_gene: TRBJ1-1; d_gene: NA; v_gene: TRBV19; CDR3nt: TGTGCCAGTAGGGAAGACAGCCTGAACACTGAAGCTTTCTTT; CDR3aa: CASREDSLNTEAFF
abundance: NA; j_gene: TRBJ2-1; d_gene: TRBD1; v_gene: TRBV27; CDR3nt: TGTGCCAGCAGTTTATTAGGGACAGTAAGCTCCTACAATGAGCAGTTCTTC; CDR3aa: CASSLLGTVSSYNEQFF
abundance: NA; j_gene: TRBJ2-2; d_gene: TRBD1; v_gene: TRBV29-1; CDR3nt: TGCAGCGTTGAAGATGGGGACAGGAACACCGGGGAGCTGTTTTTT; CDR3aa: CSVEDGDRNTGELFF
abundance: NA; j_gene: TRBJ2-1; d_gene: TRBD2; v_gene: TRBV5-4; CDR3nt: TGTGCCAGCAGCCAACTAGCGGGGGGGCCCAATGAGCAGTTCTTC; CDR3aa: CASSQLAGGPNEQFF
abundance: NA; j_gene: TRBJ2-5; d_gene: TRBD2; v_gene: TRBV19; CDR3nt: TGTGCCAGTAGTATTAGCGGGGGGGCTGGGACCCAGTACTTC; CDR3aa: CASSISGGAGTQYF
abundance: NA; j_gene: TRBJ2-7; d_gene: NA; v_gene: TRBV11-2; CDR3nt: TGTGCCAGCAGCTTAGAGGGCAGGGATAGGGCCTACGAGCAGTACTTC; CDR3aa: CASSLEGRDRAYEQYF
abundance: NA; j_gene: TRBJ2-3; d_gene: TRBD2; v_gene: TRBV5-1; CDR3nt: TGCGCCAGCAGACTAGCGGGAGGGCTCGCAGATACGCAGTATTTT; CDR3aa: CASRLAGGLADTQYF
abundance: NA; j_gene: TRBJ1-1; d_gene: NA; v_gene: TRBV29-1; CDR3nt: TGCAGCGTTATAAACACTGAAGCTTTCTTT; CDR3aa: CSVINTEAFF
abundance: NA; j_gene: TRBJ2-2; d_gene: NA; v_gene: TRBV11-2; CDR3nt: TGTGCCAGCAGCCCCTGGGCCCTATCGAGCACCGGGGAGCTGTTTTTT; CDR3aa: CASSPWALSSTGELFF
abundance: NA; j_gene: TRBJ2-3; d_gene: TRBD1; v_gene: TRBV28; CDR3nt: TGTGCCAGCCAATACAGGGGACAGGGCACAGATACGCAGTATTTT; CDR3aa: CASQYRGQGTDTQYF
abundance: NA; j_gene: TRBJ1-6; d_gene: NA; v_gene: TRBV30; CDR3nt: TGTGCCTGGAGCCCTGGCCGGGACACGGTTTCCTATTCACCCCTCCACTTT; CDR3aa: CAWSPGRDTVSYSPLHF
abundance: NA; j_gene: TRBJ2-3; d_gene: NA; v_gene: TRBV9; CDR3nt: TGTGCCAGCAGCGTAGGGGACAACACAGATACGCAGTATTTT; CDR3aa: CASSVGDNTDTQYF
abundance: NA; j_gene: TRBJ2-7; d_gene: TRBD1; v_gene: TRBV27; CDR3nt: TGTGCCAGCAGCCTGGAGGGACAGGGGCGATCCTACGAGCAGTACTTC; CDR3aa: CASSLEGQGRSYEQYF
abundance: NA; j_gene: TRBJ2-1; d_gene: TRBD2; v_gene: TRBV7-2; CDR3nt: TGTGCCAGCAGCTTGGGGACTAGCGGGATCAGTGAGCAGTTCTTC; CDR3aa: CASSLGTSGISEQFF
abundance: NA; j_gene: TRBJ2-1; d_gene: NA; v_gene: TRBV7-9; CDR3nt: TGTGCCAGCAGCTTCCTCCATGGTCGGCTAGCCAATGAGCAGTTCTTC; CDR3aa: CASSFLHGRLANEQFF
abundance: NA; j_gene: TRBJ1-1; d_gene: NA; v_gene: TRBV4-1; CDR3nt: TGCGCCAGCAGCCAAGTGGCTAGTCAGGGCACTGAAGCTTTCTTT; CDR3aa: CASSQVASQGTEAFF
abundance: once; j_gene: TRBJ2-1; d_gene: NA; v_gene: TRBV19; CDR3nt: TGTGCCAGTAGTTACGCGGTCAATGAGCAGTTCTTC; CDR3aa: CASSYAVNEQFF
abundance: once; j_gene: TRBJ2-1; d_gene: TRBD1; v_gene: TRBV5-6; CDR3nt: TGTGCCAGCAGCCATCGGGACAGGGGCTTAGATGAGCAGTTCTTC; CDR3aa: CASSHRDRGLDEQFF
abundance: NA; j_gene: TRBJ2-1; d_gene: NA; v_gene: TRBV2; CDR3nt: TGTGCCAGCAGGGAAAGGGCAGGGATAACCTACAATGAGCAGTTCTTC; CDR3aa: CASRERAGITYNEQFF
abundance: NA; j_gene: TRBJ2-1; d_gene: NA; v_gene: TRBV7-9; CDR3nt: TGTGCCAGCAGCGATACCGGGTTTGGTTACAATGAGCAGTTCTTC; CDR3aa: CASSDTGFGYNEQFF
abundance: NA; j_gene: TRBJ1-4; d_gene: NA; v_gene: TRBV19; CDR3nt: TGTGCCAGTAGTATTTTTGCGGTAGATAATGAAAAACTGTTTTTT; CDR3aa: CASSIFAVDNEKLFF
abundance: NA; j_gene: TRBJ2-3; d_gene: TRBD1; v_gene: TRBV27; CDR3nt: TGTGCCAGCAGTTTAACCAGGACAGGGGGCATGAGGAATACGCAGTATTTT; CDR3aa: CASSLTRTGGMRNTQYF
abundance: NA; j_gene: TRBJ2-1; d_gene: NA; v_gene: TRBV6-5; CDR3nt: TGTGCCAGCAGTTATGACCGGGGCTACAATGAGCAGTTCTTC; CDR3aa: CASSYDRGYNEQFF
abundance: NA; j_gene: TRBJ1-1; d_gene: NA; v_gene: TRBV19; CDR3nt: TGTGCCAGTAGTCCCCGAGCGTTGACAGTTATGAACACTGAAGCTTTCTTT; CDR3aa: CASSPRALTVMNTEAFF
abundance: NA; j_gene: TRBJ1-2; d_gene: NA; v_gene: TRBV4-1; CDR3nt: TGCGCCAGCAGCCAGAGCTCTAGAGAAGTTCCCTATGGCTACACCTTC; CDR3aa: CASSQSSREVPYGYTF
abundance: NA; j_gene: TRBJ1-1; d_gene: NA; v_gene: TRBV19; CDR3nt: TGTGCCAGCACCAGGCGGGACGGGGGCACTGAAGCTTTCTTT; CDR3aa: CASTRRDGGTEAFF
abundance: NA; j_gene: TRBJ2-1; d_gene: TRBD1; v_gene: TRBV7-9; CDR3nt: TGTGCCAGCAGCCCTACAGGGGTCCGATTCTCCTACAATGAGCAGTTCTTC; CDR3aa: CASSPTGVRFSYNEQFF
abundance: NA; j_gene: TRBJ2-3; d_gene: NA; v_gene: TRBV27; CDR3nt: TGTGCCAGCAGTTGGACAGCCACAGATACGCAGTATTTT; CDR3aa: CASSWTATDTQYF
abundance: NA; j_gene: TRBJ2-1; d_gene: NA; v_gene: TRBV6-6; CDR3nt: TGTGCCAGCAGTTACGGGGCCGACAATGAGCAGTTCTTC; CDR3aa: CASSYGADNEQFF
abundance: NA; j_gene: TRBJ2-5; d_gene: TRBD1; v_gene: TRBV7-9; CDR3nt: TGTGCCAGCAGTGAGGCCGCGACAGGGCTAGAGACCCAGTACTTC; CDR3aa: CASSEAATGLETQYF
abundance: NA; j_gene: TRBJ2-1; d_gene: NA; v_gene: TRBV6-6; CDR3nt: TGTGCCAGCAGTTACTCCGGGGAGGATGAGCAGTTCTTC; CDR3aa: CASSYSGEDEQFF
abundance: NA; j_gene: TRBJ1-1; d_gene: NA; v_gene: TRBV6-5; CDR3nt: TGTGCCAGCAGTTACGCGACTGCCGGGTCGAACACTGAAGCTTTCTTT; CDR3aa: CASSYATAGSNTEAFF
abundance: NA; j_gene: TRBJ2-5; d_gene: NA; v_gene: TRBV4-1; CDR3nt: TGCGCCAGCAGCCAAGATATTCGCCAAGAGACCCAGTACTTC; CDR3aa: CASSQDIRQETQYF
abundance: NA; j_gene: TRBJ2-1; d_gene: NA; v_gene: TRBV5-1; CDR3nt: TGCGCCAGCAGCTTGAGGCAGGGAAGTTACAATGAGCAGTTCTTC; CDR3aa: CASSLRQGSYNEQFF
abundance: NA; j_gene: TRBJ1-5; d_gene: NA; v_gene: TRBV19; CDR3nt: TGTGCCACTTCACTTTCCCCCCAGCATTTT; CDR3aa: CATSLSPQHF
abundance: NA; j_gene: TRBJ2-1; d_gene: TRBD2; v_gene: TRBV5-6; CDR3nt: TGTGCCAGCAGCTTGGCCCTAGCGGGGGGCTATGAGCAGTTCTTC; CDR3aa: CASSLALAGGYEQFF
abundance: NA; j_gene: TRBJ2-7; d_gene: TRBD1; v_gene: TRBV4-1; CDR3nt: TGCGCCAGCAGCGAGCGGACAGGGGGCGACGAGCAGTACTTC; CDR3aa: CASSERTGGDEQYF
abundance: NA; j_gene: TRBJ2-3; d_gene: TRBD2; v_gene: TRBV5-5; CDR3nt: TGTGCCAGCAGCTCGACTAGCGGGAGGACAGATACGCAGTATTTT; CDR3aa: CASSSTSGRTDTQYF
abundance: NA; j_gene: TRBJ1-1; d_gene: TRBD1; v_gene: TRBV5-1; CDR3nt: TGCGCCAGCAGTCCCGGACAGGGGGTCACTGAAGCTTTCTTT; CDR3aa: CASSPGQGVTEAFF
abundance: NA; j_gene: TRBJ2-7; d_gene: NA; v_gene: TRBV7-8; CDR3nt: TGTGCCAGCAGCCCCCTAATCGGGAGTCCCTATAAGCAGTACTTC; CDR3aa: CASSPLIGSPYKQYF